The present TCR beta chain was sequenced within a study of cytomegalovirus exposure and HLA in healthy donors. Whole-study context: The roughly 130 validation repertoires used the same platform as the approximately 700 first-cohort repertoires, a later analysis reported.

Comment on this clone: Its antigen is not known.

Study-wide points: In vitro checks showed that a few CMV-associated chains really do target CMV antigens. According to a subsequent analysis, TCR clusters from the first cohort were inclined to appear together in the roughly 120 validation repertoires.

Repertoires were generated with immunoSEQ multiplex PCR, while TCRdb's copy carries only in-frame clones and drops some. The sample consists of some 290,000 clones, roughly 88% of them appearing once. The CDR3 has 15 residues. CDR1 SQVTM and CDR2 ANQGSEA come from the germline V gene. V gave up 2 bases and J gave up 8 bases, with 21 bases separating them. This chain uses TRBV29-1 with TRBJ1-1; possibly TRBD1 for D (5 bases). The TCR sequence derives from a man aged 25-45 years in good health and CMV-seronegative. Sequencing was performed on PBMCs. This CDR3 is CSVESTTDGRGEAFF. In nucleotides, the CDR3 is TGCAGCGTTGAATCTACGACAGATGGCCGAGGAGAAGCTTTCTTT.